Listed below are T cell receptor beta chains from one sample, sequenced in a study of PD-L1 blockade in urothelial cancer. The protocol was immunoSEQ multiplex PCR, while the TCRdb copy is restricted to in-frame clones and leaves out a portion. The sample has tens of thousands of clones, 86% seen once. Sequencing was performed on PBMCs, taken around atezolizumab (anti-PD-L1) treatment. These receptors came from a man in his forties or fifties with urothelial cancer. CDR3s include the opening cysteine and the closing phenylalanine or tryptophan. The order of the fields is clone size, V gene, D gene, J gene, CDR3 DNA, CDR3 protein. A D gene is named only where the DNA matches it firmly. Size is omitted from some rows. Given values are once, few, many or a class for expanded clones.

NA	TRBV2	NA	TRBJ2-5	TGTGCCAGCAGTGCAGGGGTTGGGGGTACGGAGACCCAGTACTTC	CASSAGVGGTETQYF
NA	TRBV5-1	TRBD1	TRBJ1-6	TGCGCCAGCAGCTTAGGACAGGGCACCTATTCACCCCTCCACTTT	CASSLGQGTYSPLHF
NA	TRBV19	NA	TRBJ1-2	TGTGCCAGTACCCGAGATGGCTACACCTTC	CASTRDGYTF
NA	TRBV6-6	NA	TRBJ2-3	TGTGCCAGCAGTTACGGGGGCGGGAGCACAGATACGCAGTATTTT	CASSYGGGSTDTQYF
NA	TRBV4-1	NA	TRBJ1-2	TGCGCCAGCAGCCAAGATCCGGGGGGTCACTATGGCTACACCTTC	CASSQDPGGHYGYTF
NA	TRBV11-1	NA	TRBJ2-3	TGTGCCAGCAGCTTAGGGCTAGCGCCGAGCACAGATACGCAGTATTTT	CASSLGLAPSTDTQYF
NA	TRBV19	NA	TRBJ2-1	TGTGCCAGTAGTCAACGGACAGACGGCGGGCGGTTCTTC	CASSQRTDGGRFF
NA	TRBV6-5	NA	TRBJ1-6	TGTGCCAGCAGTTATTACTCCTCTAATTCACCCCTCCACTTT	CASSYYSSNSPLHF
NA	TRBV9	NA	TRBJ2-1	TGTGCCAGCAGCGTTTTAGGCGGGACGAGAAATGAGCAGTTCTTC	CASSVLGGTRNEQFF
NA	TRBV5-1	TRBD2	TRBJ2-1	TGCGCCAGCAGCCGCCTACTAGCGGGAGGTTACAATGAGCAGTTCTTC	CASSRLLAGGYNEQFF
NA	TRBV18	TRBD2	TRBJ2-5	TGTGCCAGCTCACCATTCGCGGGAGGTGAGACCCAGTACTTC	CASSPFAGGETQYF
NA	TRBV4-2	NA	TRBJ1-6	TGTGCCAGCAGCCAAATAATGACAGATAATTCACCCCTCCACTTT	CASSQIMTDNSPLHF
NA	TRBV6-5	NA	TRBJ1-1	TGTGCCAGCAGTCAACCATACCTATCGATAGCTGAAGCTTTCTTT	CASSQPYLSIAEAFF
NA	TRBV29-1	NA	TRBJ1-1	TGCAGCGTGGAAGGTGACAGCCGAGTGACTGAAGCTTTCTTT	CSVEGDSRVTEAFF
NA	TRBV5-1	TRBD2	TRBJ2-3	TGCGCCAGCAGCTCTGATCTAGCGGGAGGTACAGATACGCAGTATTTT	CASSSDLAGGTDTQYF
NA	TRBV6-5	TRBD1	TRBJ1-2	TGTGCCAGCAGTCCGGACAGGGGAAACTATGGCTACACCTTC	CASSPDRGNYGYTF
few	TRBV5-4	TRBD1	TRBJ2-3	TGTGCCATCCGGACAGGGGGGTTTAGTACGCAGTATTTT	CAIRTGGFSTQYF
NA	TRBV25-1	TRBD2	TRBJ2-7	TGTGCCACGCGGGAGGGTAGGAACGAGCAGTACTTC	CATREGRNEQYF
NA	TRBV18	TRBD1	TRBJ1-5	TGTGCCAGCTCACTAGCACGGACAGGAAATCAGCCCCAGCATTTT	CASSLARTGNQPQHF
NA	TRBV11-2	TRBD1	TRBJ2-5	TGTGCCAGCAGCACCAACAGGGGTCGGGGGACCCAGTACTTC	CASSTNRGRGTQYF
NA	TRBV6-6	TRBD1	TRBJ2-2	TGTGCCAGCAGCTCTCCGGGACAGGGGGGCACCGGGGAGCTGTTTTTT	CASSSPGQGGTGELFF
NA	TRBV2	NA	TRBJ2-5	TGTGCCAGAGACTCGACCACAGGGGAGACCCAGTACTTC	CARDSTTGETQYF
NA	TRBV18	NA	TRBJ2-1	TGTGCCAGCTCACCAAAACGGTACAATGAGCAGTTCTTC	CASSPKRYNEQFF
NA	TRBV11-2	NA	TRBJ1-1	TGTGCCAGCAGCTTAGAGGCCACTGAAGCTTTCTTT	CASSLEATEAFF
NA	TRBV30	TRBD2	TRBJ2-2	TGTGCCTGGAGTGGACTAGCCACGAACACCGGGGAGCTGTTTTTT	CAWSGLATNTGELFF
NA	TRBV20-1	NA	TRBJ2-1	TGCAGTGCTAGCCAGGGGGGTGAGCAGTTCTTC	CSASQGGEQFF
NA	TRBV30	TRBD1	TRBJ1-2	TGTGCCTGGACCTGGACAGGGGCTGGCTACACCTTC	CAWTWTGAGYTF
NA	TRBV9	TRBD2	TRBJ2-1	TGTGCCAGCAGCGCGGGACTAGCGGCTAACAATGAGCAGTTCTTC	CASSAGLAANNEQFF
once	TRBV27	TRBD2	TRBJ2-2	TGTGCCAGCAGTTCTAGCGGGAGGAACACCGGGGAGCTGTTTTTT	CASSSSGRNTGELFF
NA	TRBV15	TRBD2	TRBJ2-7	TGTGCCACCGGGACTAGCGGGAGCTACGAGCAGTACTTC	CATGTSGSYEQYF
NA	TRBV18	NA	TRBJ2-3	TGTGCCAGCTCACCAAGCAGGGGCGTTGATACGCAGTATTTT	CASSPSRGVDTQYF
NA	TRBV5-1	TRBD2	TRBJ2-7	TGCGCCAGCAGCTTGGGCGGGAGGGCCGTTTTCGAGCAGTACTTC	CASSLGGRAVFEQYF
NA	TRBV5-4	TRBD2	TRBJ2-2	TGTGCCAGCAGCTTCCAACTAGCGGCGAACACCGGGGAGCTGTTTTTT	CASSFQLAANTGELFF
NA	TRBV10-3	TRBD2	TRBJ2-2	TGTGCCATCACCCCAGGAGCGGGAGGGGTCACCGGGGAGCTGTTTTTT	CAITPGAGGVTGELFF
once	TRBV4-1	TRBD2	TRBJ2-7	TGCGCCAGCAGCCAAGAATTTTCGGGAGGGTTCGAGCAGTACTTC	CASSQEFSGGFEQYF
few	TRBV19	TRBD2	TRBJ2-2	TGTGCCAGTAGTCTGGGACTAGCGGGACCCGGGGAGCTGTTTTTT	CASSLGLAGPGELFF
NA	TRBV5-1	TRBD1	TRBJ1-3	TGCGCCAGCAGCCCGACAGGGCGTAGAAACACCATATATTTT	CASSPTGRRNTIYF
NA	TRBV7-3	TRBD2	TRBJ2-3	TGTGCCAGCAGCCCTAGCGGGAGAGAGTATACGCAGTATTTT	CASSPSGREYTQYF
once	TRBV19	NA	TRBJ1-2	TGTGCCAGTAGTATCGACAGCTTCTATGGCTACACCTTC	CASSIDSFYGYTF
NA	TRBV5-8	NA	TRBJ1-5	TGTGCCAGCAGCTTGGCCCCAGGGCAGCCCCAGCATTTT	CASSLAPGQPQHF
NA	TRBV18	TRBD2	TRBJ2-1	TGTGCCAGCTCACAGGAGGTGGCGGCGGGAGCCTACAATGAGCAGTTCTTC	CASSQEVAAGAYNEQFF
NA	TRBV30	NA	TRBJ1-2	TGTGCCGGAAACCGGGACAACTACTATGGCTACACCTTC	CAGNRDNYYGYTF
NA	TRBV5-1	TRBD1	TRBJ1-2	TGCGCCAGCAGTCGCGACAGGGCGGCAGGCGGCTACACCTTC	CASSRDRAAGGYTF
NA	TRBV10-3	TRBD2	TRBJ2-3	TGTGCCATCAGTCCCCTAGCGGGTCGCACAGATACGCAGTATTTT	CAISPLAGRTDTQYF
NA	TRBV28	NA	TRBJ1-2	TGTGCCAGCAACCCTGGGGCGGTTCACTATGGCTACACCTTC	CASNPGAVHYGYTF
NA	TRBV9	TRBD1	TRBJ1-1	TGTGCCAGCAGCGATTCCTCCCGACAGGGCCGGTTGGCTTTCTTT	CASSDSSRQGRLAFF
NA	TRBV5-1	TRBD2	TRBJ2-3	TGCGCCAGCAGCTTAAGGGGTAGCGGGGGGTCGGTTGCAGATACGCAGTATTTT	CASSLRGSGGSVADTQYF
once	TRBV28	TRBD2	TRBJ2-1	TGTGCCAGCAGTTTAGACTCGAGGGCTAGCGGGTCCAATGAGCAGTTCTTC	CASSLDSRASGSNEQFF
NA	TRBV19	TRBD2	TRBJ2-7	TGTGCCAGTACCCCTGCCTCGGGGGGAGCATACGAGCAGTACTTC	CASTPASGGAYEQYF
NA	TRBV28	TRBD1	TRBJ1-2	TGTGCCAGCAGCCCCAGGGGGCAGGACTATGGCTACACCTTC	CASSPRGQDYGYTF
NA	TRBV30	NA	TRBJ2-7	TGTGCCTGGAGTGTACTAGCCGTTGGGGTGGGCGAGCAGTACTTC	CAWSVLAVGVGEQYF
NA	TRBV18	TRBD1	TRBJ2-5	TGTGCCAGCTCAACGGGACAGCAAGAGACCCAGTACTTC	CASSTGQQETQYF
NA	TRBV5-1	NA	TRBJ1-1	TGCGCCAGCAGCTTGGCCTCCAGGGCGAACACTGAAGCTTTCTTT	CASSLASRANTEAFF
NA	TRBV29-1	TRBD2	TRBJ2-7	TGCAGCGTCACGGGGGTATCCGGGACTAGCGGGAGTCGTGAGCAGTACTTC	CSVTGVSGTSGSREQYF
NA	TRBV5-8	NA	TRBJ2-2	TGTGCCAGCAGCAACCGCGGGCGGGGAAGCTACACCGGGGAGCTGTTTTTT	CASSNRGRGSYTGELFF
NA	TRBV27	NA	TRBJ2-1	TGTGCCAGCAGTTTTTTCGGGCAATGGAGGAGCTCCTACAATGAGCAGTTCTTC	CASSFFGQWRSSYNEQFF
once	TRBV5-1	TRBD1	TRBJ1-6	TGCGCCAGCAGCTTAGGGTCCCCGGGACAGCCTAATTCACCCCTCCACTTT	CASSLGSPGQPNSPLHF
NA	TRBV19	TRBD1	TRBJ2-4	TGTGCCAGTAGTGCGTCGGGACAGGGGGCAGGTCGAGGGGCCAAAAACATTCAGTACTTC	CASSASGQGAGRGAKNIQYF
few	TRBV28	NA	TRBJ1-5	TGTGCCAGCAGTTTACCTAATCAGCCCCAGCATTTT	CASSLPNQPQHF